This T cell receptor beta chain was retrieved from a study of T-cell memory formation after mild COVID-19. The wider study: The TCR clusters were mostly specific to one donor. Study conclusions and caveats: Shrinking CD4+ clones resided mostly in CM and EM, and CD8+ ones in EMRA.

TCRdb re-called the 5' RACE reads with MiXCR, one entry per CDR3 protein. The data show about 240,000 distinct CDR3 sequences, more than 8% seen once. V lost 1 base, J lost 9 bases, and 5 bases stayed unmatched. CDR3 length equals 13 residues. CDR1 is DFQATT, CDR2 SNEGSKA, per germline (reference sequence). This clonotype appeared a single time. Antigen: not known. The origin of this receptor is a man between 18 and 35 years old who had mild COVID-19 (a few samples of this study predate the infection). Cell type and time point are not known. This sequence joins TRBV20-1 and TRBJ2-2; TRBD2 matches 7 bases. Input material: PBMCs or a T cell subset sorted from them (not recorded which). The CDR3 here is CSARVRGGRELFF. The CDR3 DNA is TGCAGTGCTAGAGTACGGGGAGGGCGGGAGCTGTTTTTT.